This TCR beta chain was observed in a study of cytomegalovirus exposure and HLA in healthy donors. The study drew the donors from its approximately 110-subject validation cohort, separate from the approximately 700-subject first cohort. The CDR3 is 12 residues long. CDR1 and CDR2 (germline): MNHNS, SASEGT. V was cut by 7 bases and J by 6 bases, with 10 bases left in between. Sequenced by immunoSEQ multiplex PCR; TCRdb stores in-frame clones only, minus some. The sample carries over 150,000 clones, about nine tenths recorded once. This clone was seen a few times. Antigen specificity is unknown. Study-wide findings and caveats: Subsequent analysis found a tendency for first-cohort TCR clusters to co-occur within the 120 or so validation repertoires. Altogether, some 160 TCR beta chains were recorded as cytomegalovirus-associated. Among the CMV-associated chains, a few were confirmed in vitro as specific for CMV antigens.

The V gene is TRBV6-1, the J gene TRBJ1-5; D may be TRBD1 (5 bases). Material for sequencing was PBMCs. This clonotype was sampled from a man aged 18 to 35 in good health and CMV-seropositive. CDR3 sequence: CASIGGAQPQHF. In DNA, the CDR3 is TGTGCCAGCATAGGAGGGGCTCAGCCCCAGCATTTT.